The 25 T cell receptor beta chains given below trace back to one sample, sequenced in a study of blood T cell repertoires in COVID-19. The protocol was immunoSEQ multiplex PCR, while the TCRdb copy is restricted to in-frame clones and leaves out a portion. The repertoire holds 25,000 to 35,000 clones, with roughly nine tenths as singletons. The sample taken for sequencing was peripheral blood. The origin of the receptors is a man older than 75 with acute or convalescent COVID-19.

The V and J genes are TRBV6-5 and TRBJ1-2; 8 nucleotides match TRBD1. V lost 5 bases to trimming and J lost 4 bases; unmatched junction nucleotides: 6. The CDR3 covers 14 residues. Looked up from germline, CDR1 is MNHEY and CDR2 is SVGAGI. The CDR3 DNA is TGTGCCAGCAGTCAGACAGGGGAGGGCTATGGCTACACCTTC. Amino acid sequence: CASSQTGEGYGYTF.

The rearrangement joins TRBV19 to TRBJ2-3; D is possibly TRBD2 (6 bases). The germline gives CDR1 LNHDA, CDR2 SQIVND (reference sequence). The CDR3 is 13 amino acids. Trimming took 8 bases from V and 4 from J, leaving 13 bases between them. The DNA of the CDR3 is TGTGCCAGTCGACGCTCGGGGGCAGATACGCAGTATTTT. Translating gives CASRRSGADTQYF.

V usage is TRBV18 and J usage is TRBJ2-2; TRBD1 is a possible D gene (5 bases). The CDR3 loop spans 17 amino acids. V was shortened by 0 bases and J by 2 bases, with 13 bases between the two germline ends. Germline V gene lookup returns CDR1 KGHSH and CDR2 LQKENI. The CDR3 bases are TGTGCCAGCTCACCACCTAACAGGTACACCAACACCGGGGAGCTGTTTTTT. As protein: CASSPPNRYTNTGELFF.

The chain couples TRBV7-9 to TRBJ2-3, with 14 bases aligning to TRBD2. Germline V CDR1 and CDR2: SEHNR, FQNEAQ (reference sequence). The CDR3 covers 17 residues. Losses at the gene ends were 0 bases for V and 1 base for J; bases not matched to a gene: 0. The CDR3, as DNA: TGTGCCAGCAGCTTAGCGACTAGCGGGAGGGGCACAGATACGCAGTATTTT. Its protein product is CASSLATSGRGTDTQYF.

The sample holds one count of this clone. The J gene is TRBJ2-5, the V gene TRBV7-2; weak D call: TRBD2 (6 bases). V lost 5 bases and J lost 2, with 18 bases in between. Germline values: CDR1 SGHTA, CDR2 FQGNSA. This CDR3 has 16 amino acids. The CDR3: CASSTQASAGQETQYF. CDR3 nucleotide sequence: TGTGCCAGCAGCACCCAGGCTTCAGCGGGTCAAGAGACCCAGTACTTC.

The chain carries TRBV3-1 (or the pseudogene TRBV3-2) and TRBJ2-7; TRBD1 aligns across 9 bases. This CDR3 has 15 amino acids. Trimming cost V 1 base and J 4 bases; bases outside gene matches: 5. CDR1 and CDR2 from the germline V gene are LGHDT and YNNKEL (reference sequence). CDR3 loop: CASSQVWTGDYEQYF. CDR3 sequence (DNA): TGTGCCAGCAGCCAAGTTTGGACAGGGGATTACGAGCAGTACTTC.

CDR3 nucleotides: TGTGCCACCAGCAGGGGACAGTCGAATGAAAAACTGTTTTTT. It codes for CATSRGQSNEKLFF. The chain joins TRBV15 to TRBJ1-4; 7 nucleotides align to TRBD1. V was clipped by 3 bases and J by 5 bases; unmatched bases: 3. The germline gives CDR1 LNHNV, CDR2 YYDKDF (reference sequence). The CDR3 consists of 14 residues.

The rearrangement joins TRBV7-2 to TRBJ2-5; 8 bases align to TRBD1. CDR1 and CDR2 from the germline V gene are SGHTA and FQGNSA. The length of the CDR3 is 14 residues. The J segment lost 5 bases and the V segment lost 5 bases, leaving 7 bases of the junction unmatched. Written as DNA, the CDR3 is TGTGCCAGCAGCCCAGGACAGGGACGGGAGACCCAGTACTTC. Translation gives CASSPGQGRETQYF.

The chain carries TRBV19 and TRBJ2-1; perhaps TRBD2 as D (5 bases). The germline V gene encodes CDR1 LNHDA and CDR2 SQIVND (reference sequence). This CDR3 has 13 residues. Trimming took off 3 bases at V and 6 bases at J, with 9 bases between the two ends. The CDR3 sequence: CASSISDFNEQFF. The CDR3 bases are TGTGCCAGTAGTATTTCGGACTTCAATGAGCAGTTCTTC.

This chain connects TRBV19 to TRBJ1-5; the D gene is possibly TRBD1 (6 bases). The germline V gene has CDR1 LNHDA and CDR2 SQIVND (reference sequence). This CDR3 spans 13 amino acids. Trimming cost V 6 bases and J 3 bases, with 9 bases left between them. CDR3 nucleotide sequence: TGTGCCAGTAGCCGACAGGTCAATCAGCCCCAGCATTTT. This codes for CASSRQVNQPQHF.

This chain joins TRBV4-1 and TRBJ1-1; D might be TRBD1 (5 bases). Germline CDR1 is MGHRA and CDR2 is YSYEKL. This CDR3 is built from 15 residues. The V and J ends lost 0 bases and 8 bases respectively, with 16 bases between them. The CDR3 is CASSQDHGGGVEAFF. The CDR3 DNA follows: TGCGCCAGCAGCCAAGATCACGGCGGGGGTGTCGAAGCTTTCTTT.

The chain combines TRBV7-2 with TRBJ1-5; D perhaps matches TRBD1 (6 bases). The CDR3 is 15 amino acids. In germline, CDR1 is SGHTA, CDR2 FQGNSA. Trimming removed 1 base from V and 3 bases from J, with 10 bases in between. The CDR3 DNA reads TGTGCCAGCAGCTTAGGAAGGGGGAACAATCAGCCCCAGCATTTT. Its translation: CASSLGRGNNQPQHF.

This chain links TRBV27 with TRBJ2-3, with a possible D match to TRBD1 (5 bases). V dropped 5 bases and J dropped 4 bases, with 13 bases sitting between them. The germline V gene encodes CDR1 MNHEY and CDR2 SMNVEV (reference sequence). The CDR3 contains 14 residues. Here the CDR3 DNA reads TGTGCCAGCAGTAGGGGTCCCTCCCCAGATACGCAGTATTTT. This codes for CASSRGPSPDTQYF.

The gene calls are TRBV2 and TRBJ1-5; D is unclear. Germline-derived CDR1 and CDR2 are SNHLY and FYNNEI. V gave up 5 bases and J gave up 7 bases, with 12 bases separating them. CDR3 length: 13 amino acids. The DNA for the CDR3 is TGTGCCAGCAGTTTAGTCGAGGAGCAGCCCCAGCATTTT. Protein product: CASSLVEEQPQHF. The complete variable domain, with remaining parts taken from reference TRBV2 and TRBJ1-5, reads EPEVTQTPSHQVTQMGQEVILRCVPISNHLYFYWYRQILGQKVEFLVSFYNNEISEKSEIFDDQFSVERPDGSNFTLKIRSTKLEDSAMYFCASSLVEEQPQHFGDGTRLSIL.

CDR3 nucleotide sequence: TGTGCCAGCAGTTCGGGGGGGAGGGCCAAAGAGACCCAGTACTTC. Translating it yields CASSSGGRAKETQYF. The chain couples TRBV28 to TRBJ2-5; 8 positions match TRBD2. Germline CDR1 and CDR2: MDHEN and SYDVKM. Trimming took 4 bases from V and 3 from J; bases not matched to a gene: 7. The CDR3 extends over 15 amino acids.

V and J are TRBV18 and TRBJ2-6, with D possibly TRBD1 on 6 matching bases. The CDR3 sequence is 20 residues long. The germline gives CDR1 KGHSH, CDR2 LQKENI. V was trimmed by 6 bases and J by 0 bases, leaving 24 bases between them. CDR3 sequence: CASSHRGVGTPDSGANVLTF. The CDR3 coding sequence is TGTGCCAGCTCTCATAGGGGTGTGGGGACACCCGACTCTGGGGCCAACGTCCTGACTTTC.

The V gene is TRBV7-2, the J gene TRBJ2-1; 7 bases are a match to TRBD2. Germline CDR1 and CDR2: SGHTA and FQGNSA. The CDR3 runs to 15 residues. J was trimmed by 8 bases and V by 0 bases; bases with no gene match: 7. In DNA form, the CDR3 reads TGTGCCAGCAGCTTAGCGGGAGGGCCTCCTTATGAGCAGTTCTTC. This codes for CASSLAGGPPYEQFF.

J is TRBJ2-3 and V is TRBV7-9, with D hard to call. The CDR3 contains 16 residues. The V gene's germline CDR1 is SEHNR and CDR2 FQNEAQ (reference sequence). V shed 3 bases and J shed 4 bases, with 17 bases lying between them. The CDR3 coding sequence is TGTGCCAGCAGCTTCGGTTTGGTCTGGTCTGCAGATACGCAGTATTTT. This gives the protein CASSFGLVWSADTQYF.

This chain links TRBV2 with TRBJ2-3; 7 bases map to TRBD1. The length of the CDR3 is 13 residues. CDR1 is SNHLY and CDR2 is FYNNEI in the germline V gene. V lost 6 bases to trimming and J lost 5 bases; unmatched junction nucleotides: 5. The CDR3 loop reads CASRETGKDTQYF. The CDR3 region has the DNA TGTGCCAGCAGAGAGACAGGGAAAGATACGCAGTATTTT.

The chain has TRBV6-1 and TRBJ2-1; TRBD1 matches at 9 bases. Losses at the gene ends were 4 bases for V and 7 bases for J; bases not matched to a gene: 17. The V gene's germline CDR1 is MNHNS and CDR2 SASEGT. The CDR3 contains 18 residues. The CDR3 DNA reads as TGTGCCAGCAGTGGAAGGGGACAGGGAACGGTCGGGCAAAATGAGCAGTTCTTC. Residues: CASSGRGQGTVGQNEQFF.

V is TRBV24-1 and J is TRBJ2-3; D possibly corresponds to TRBD2 (6 bases). CDR3 length: 13 residues. Germline V lookup: CDR1 KGHDR, CDR2 SFDVKD. Trimming pared 5 bases from V and 6 bases from J, leaving 11 bases between. The CDR3 region has the DNA TGTGCCACCAGTGCCGCCGGAGGGGATACGCAGTATTTT. This codes for CATSAAGGDTQYF.

This sequence joins TRBV3-1 (or the pseudogene TRBV3-2) and TRBJ1-4, with a possible D match to TRBD1 (5 bases). V was cut by 2 bases and J by 11 bases, with 15 bases left in between. Looked up from germline, CDR1 is LGHDT and CDR2 is YNNKEL (reference sequence). CDR3 length: 14 residues. The CDR3 sequence is CASSQFSDDSKLFF. The CDR3 nucleotides read TGTGCCAGCAGCCAATTTTCGGATGACAGCAAACTGTTTTTT.

This clone came up once. The rearrangement links TRBV18 to TRBJ1-1; D uncertain. Trimming removed 2 bases at V and 1 base at J, with 8 bases between. CDR1 KGHSH and CDR2 LQKENI come from the germline V gene. The CDR3 consists of 14 residues. CDR3 nucleotides: TGTGCCAGCTCACCAGCGAATTCGAACACTGAAGCTTTCTTT. Protein sequence: CASSPANSNTEAFF.

J is TRBJ2-1 and V is TRBV5-1; 13 bases map to TRBD2. Germline loops: CDR1 SGHRS, CDR2 YFSETQ. J gave up 0 bases and V 3 bases, and 9 bases lay outside the gene matches. CDR3 size: 19 residues. Here the CDR3 reads CASSYGLAGDRASYNEQFF. CDR3 DNA sequence: TGCGCCAGCAGCTACGGACTAGCGGGAGATAGGGCCTCCTACAATGAGCAGTTCTTC.

The chain links TRBV4-1 to TRBJ1-1, with D possibly being TRBD1 (5 bases). This CDR3 region has 16 residues. The germline V gene encodes CDR1 MGHRA and CDR2 YSYEKL. V lost 2 bases, J lost 7 bases, and 20 bases lay in between. The CDR3 DNA reads TGCGCCAGCAGCCAACAAGTCCTCGGGGCGGGGGTTGAAGCTTTCTTT. It encodes CASSQQVLGAGVEAFF.